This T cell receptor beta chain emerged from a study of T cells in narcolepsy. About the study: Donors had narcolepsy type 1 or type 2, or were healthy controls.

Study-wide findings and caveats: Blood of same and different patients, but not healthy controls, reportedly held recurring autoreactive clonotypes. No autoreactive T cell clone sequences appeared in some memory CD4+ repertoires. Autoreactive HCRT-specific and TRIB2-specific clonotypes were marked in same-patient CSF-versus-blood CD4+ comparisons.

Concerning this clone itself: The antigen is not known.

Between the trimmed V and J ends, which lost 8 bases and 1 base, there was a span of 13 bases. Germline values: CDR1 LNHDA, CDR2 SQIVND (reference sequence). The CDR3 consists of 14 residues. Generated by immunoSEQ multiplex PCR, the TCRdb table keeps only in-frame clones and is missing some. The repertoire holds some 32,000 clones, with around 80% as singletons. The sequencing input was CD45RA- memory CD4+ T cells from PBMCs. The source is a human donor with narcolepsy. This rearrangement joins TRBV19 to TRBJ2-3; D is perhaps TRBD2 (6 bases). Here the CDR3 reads CASGWGLRTDTQYF. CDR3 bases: TGTGCCAGTGGCTGGGGACTGCGCACAGATACGCAGTATTTT.